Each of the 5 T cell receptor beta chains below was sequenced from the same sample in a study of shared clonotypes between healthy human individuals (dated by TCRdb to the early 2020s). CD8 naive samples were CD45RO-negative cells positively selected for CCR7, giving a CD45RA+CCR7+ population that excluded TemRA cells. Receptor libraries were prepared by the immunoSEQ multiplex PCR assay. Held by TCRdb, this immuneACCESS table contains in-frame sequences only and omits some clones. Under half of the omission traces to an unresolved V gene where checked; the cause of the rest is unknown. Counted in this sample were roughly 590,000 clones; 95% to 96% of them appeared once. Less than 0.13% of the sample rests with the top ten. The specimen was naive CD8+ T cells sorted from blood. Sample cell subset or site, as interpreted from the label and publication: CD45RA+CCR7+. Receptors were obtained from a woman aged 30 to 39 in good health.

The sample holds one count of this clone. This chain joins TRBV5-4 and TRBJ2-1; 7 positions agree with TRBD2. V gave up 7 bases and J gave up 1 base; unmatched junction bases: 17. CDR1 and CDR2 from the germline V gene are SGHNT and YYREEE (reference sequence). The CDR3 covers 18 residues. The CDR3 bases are TGTGCCAGCCGCAGCGGGGACCCGGGGGGAGAGTCCTACAATGAGCAGTTCTTC. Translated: CASRSGDPGGESYNEQFF. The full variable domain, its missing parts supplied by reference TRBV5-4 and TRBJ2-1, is ETGVTQSPTHLIKTRGQQVTLRCSSQSGHNTVSWYQQALGQGPQFIFQYYREEENGRGNFPPRFSGLQFPNYSSELNVNALELDDSALYLCASRSGDPGGESYNEQFFGPGTRLTVL.

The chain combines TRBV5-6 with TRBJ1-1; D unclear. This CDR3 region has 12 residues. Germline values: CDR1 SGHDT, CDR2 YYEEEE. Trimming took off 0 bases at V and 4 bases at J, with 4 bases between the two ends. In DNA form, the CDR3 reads TGTGCCAGCAGCTTGGCAGCCACTGAAGCTTTCTTT. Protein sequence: CASSLAATEAFF. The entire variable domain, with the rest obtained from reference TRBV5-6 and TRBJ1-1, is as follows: DAGVTQSPTHLIKTRGQQVTLRCSPKSGHDTVSWYQQALGQGPQFIFQYYEEEERQRGNFPDRFSGHQFPNYSSELNVNALLLGDSALYLCASSLAATEAFFGQGTRLTVV.

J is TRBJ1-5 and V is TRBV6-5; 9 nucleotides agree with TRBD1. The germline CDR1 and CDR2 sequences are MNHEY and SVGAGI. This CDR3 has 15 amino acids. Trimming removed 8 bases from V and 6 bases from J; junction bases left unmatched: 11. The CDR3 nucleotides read TGTGCCAGCTGCACGGACAGGGGAAGTTGTCAGCCCCAGCATTTT. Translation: CASCTDRGSCQPQHF.

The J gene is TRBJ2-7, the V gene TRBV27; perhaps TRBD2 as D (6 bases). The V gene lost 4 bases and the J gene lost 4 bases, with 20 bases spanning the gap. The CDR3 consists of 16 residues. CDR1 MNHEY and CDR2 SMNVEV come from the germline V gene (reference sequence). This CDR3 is CASSSKLAHSTYEQYF. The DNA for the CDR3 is TGTGCCAGCAGTTCTAAACTAGCCCATTCGACGTACGAGCAGTACTTC.

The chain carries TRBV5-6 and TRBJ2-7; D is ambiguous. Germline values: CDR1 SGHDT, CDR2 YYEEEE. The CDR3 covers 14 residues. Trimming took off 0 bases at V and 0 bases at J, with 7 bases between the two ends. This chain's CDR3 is CASSLVESSYEQYF. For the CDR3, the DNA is TGTGCCAGCAGCTTGGTGGAGAGCTCCTACGAGCAGTACTTC.